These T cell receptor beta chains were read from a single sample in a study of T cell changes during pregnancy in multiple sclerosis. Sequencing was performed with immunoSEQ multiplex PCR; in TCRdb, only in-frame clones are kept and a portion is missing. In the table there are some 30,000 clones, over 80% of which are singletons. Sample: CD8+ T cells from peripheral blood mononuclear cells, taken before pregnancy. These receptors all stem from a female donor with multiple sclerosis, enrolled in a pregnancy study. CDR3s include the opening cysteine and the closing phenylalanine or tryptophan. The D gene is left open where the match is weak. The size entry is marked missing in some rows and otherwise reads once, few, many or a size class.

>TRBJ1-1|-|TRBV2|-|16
CASSPGQPLQNTEAFF
TGTGCCAGCAGCCCGGGACAACCCCTCCAGAACACTGAAGCTTTCTTT
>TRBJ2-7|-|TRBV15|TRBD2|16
CATSREDSGTSYEQYF
TGTGCCACCAGCAGAGAAGACAGCGGGACGTCCTACGAGCAGTACTTC
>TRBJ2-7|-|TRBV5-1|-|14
CASSLGGVQVEQYF
TGCGCCAGCAGCCTTGGAGGGGTTCAGGTGGAGCAGTACTTC
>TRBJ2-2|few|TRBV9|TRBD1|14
CASSVDRGFGELFF
TGTGCCAGCAGCGTCGACAGGGGGTTTGGGGAGCTGTTTTTT
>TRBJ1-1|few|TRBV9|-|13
CATGTGTNTEAFF
TGTGCCACGGGTACAGGGACGAACACTGAAGCTTTCTTT
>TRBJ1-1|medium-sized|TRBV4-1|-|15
CASSQGGHMNTEAFF
TGCGCCAGCAGCCAAGGAGGACATATGAACACTGAAGCTTTCTTT
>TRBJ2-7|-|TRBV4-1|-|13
CASSPGHFYEQYF
TGCGCCAGCAGCCCCGGACATTTTTACGAGCAGTACTTC
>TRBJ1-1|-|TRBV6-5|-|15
CASRKVEGSGTEAFF
TGTGCCAGCCGAAAGGTGGAGGGGTCGGGCACTGAAGCTTTCTTT
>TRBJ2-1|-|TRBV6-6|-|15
CASSYDRSYNNEQFF
TGTGCCAGCAGTTACGACAGGTCTTACAACAATGAGCAGTTCTTC
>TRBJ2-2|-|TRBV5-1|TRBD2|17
CASSFRQTSGTPGELFF
TGCGCCAGCAGCTTCCGTCAGACTAGCGGGACTCCCGGGGAGCTGTTTTTT
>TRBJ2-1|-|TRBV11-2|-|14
CASSGWQVDNEQFF
TGTGCCAGCAGCGGGTGGCAGGTCGACAATGAGCAGTTCTTC
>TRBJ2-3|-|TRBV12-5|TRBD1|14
CASGITGGEDTQYF
TGTGCTAGTGGTATTACAGGGGGCGAGGATACGCAGTATTTT
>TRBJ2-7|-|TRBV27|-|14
CASSFGRGAYEQYF
TGTGCCAGCAGTTTTGGCAGGGGAGCCTACGAGCAGTACTTC
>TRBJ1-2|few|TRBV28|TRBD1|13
CASRGQWGYGYTF
TGTGCCAGCAGGGGACAGTGGGGCTATGGCTACACCTTC
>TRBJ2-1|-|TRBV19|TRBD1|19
CASSPRTGGRGDSYNEQFF
TGTGCCAGTAGTCCTCGGACAGGGGGCAGGGGGGACTCCTACAATGAGCAGTTCTTC
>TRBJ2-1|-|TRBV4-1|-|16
CASSQDEAGSYNEQFF
TGCGCCAGCAGCCAAGATGAGGCGGGAAGCTACAATGAGCAGTTCTTC
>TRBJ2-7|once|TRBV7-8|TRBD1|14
CASSPGQGLDEQYF
TGTGCCAGCAGCCCCGGACAGGGCTTGGATGAGCAGTACTTC
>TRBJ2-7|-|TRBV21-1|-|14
CASSGGAGGYEQYF
TGTGCCAGCAGCGGAGGGGCAGGGGGCTACGAGCAGTACTTC
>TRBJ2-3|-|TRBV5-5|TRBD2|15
CASSLATSPPDTQYF
TGTGCCAGCAGCTTGGCGACTAGCCCCCCAGATACGCAGTATTTT
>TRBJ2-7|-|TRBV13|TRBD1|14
CASSYDRAGYEQYF
TGTGCCAGCAGCTACGACAGGGCCGGCTACGAGCAGTACTTC
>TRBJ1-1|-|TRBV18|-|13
CASSSSENTEAFF
TGTGCCAGCTCATCCAGCGAGAACACTGAAGCTTTCTTT
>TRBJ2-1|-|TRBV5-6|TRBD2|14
CASIPSGGVPEQFF
TGTGCCAGCATACCGAGCGGGGGGGTTCCTGAGCAGTTCTTC
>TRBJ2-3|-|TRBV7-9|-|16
CASSLLARPIADTQYF
TGTGCCAGCAGCTTACTAGCCCGCCCCATCGCAGATACGCAGTATTTT
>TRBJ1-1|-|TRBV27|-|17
CASSYAAPGRENTEAFF
TGTGCCAGCAGTTACGCCGCGCCGGGGCGGGAAAACACTGAAGCTTTCTTT
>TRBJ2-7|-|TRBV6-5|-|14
CASSYSNAGQGQYF
TGTGCCAGCAGTTACTCGAATGCAGGGCAGGGGCAGTACTTC
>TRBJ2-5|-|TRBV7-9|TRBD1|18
CASSPSYGGQGGKETQYF
TGTGCCAGCAGCCCCTCCTACGGAGGACAGGGAGGTAAAGAGACCCAGTACTTC
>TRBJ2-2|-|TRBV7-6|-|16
CASSLDEGTNTGELFF
TGTGCCAGCAGCTTAGATGAGGGAACGAACACCGGGGAGCTGTTTTTT
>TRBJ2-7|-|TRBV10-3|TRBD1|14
CAISTGTESYEQYF
TGTGCCATTTCTACCGGGACAGAATCCTACGAGCAGTACTTC
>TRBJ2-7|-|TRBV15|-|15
CATTKEFGGSYEQYF
TGTGCCACCACAAAGGAGTTCGGCGGATCCTACGAGCAGTACTTC
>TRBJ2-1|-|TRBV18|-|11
CASSKSLKQFF
TGTGCCAGCTCAAAGAGTCTAAAGCAGTTCTTC
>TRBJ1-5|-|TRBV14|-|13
CASSARGNQPQHF
TGTGCCAGCAGCGCGCGGGGGAATCAGCCCCAGCATTTT
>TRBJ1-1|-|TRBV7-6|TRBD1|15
CASSLGGQGSTEAFF
TGTGCCAGCAGCTTAGGCGGACAGGGTTCCACTGAAGCTTTCTTT
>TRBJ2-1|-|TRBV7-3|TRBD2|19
CASSLTLAGGPGTYNEQFF
TGTGCCAGCAGCCTCACACTAGCGGGAGGGCCTGGAACCTACAATGAGCAGTTCTTC
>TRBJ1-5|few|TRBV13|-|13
CASSLGDRQPQHF
TGTGCCAGCAGCTTAGGCGACAGGCAGCCCCAGCATTTT
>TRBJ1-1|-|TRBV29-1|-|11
CSVQDDPEAFF
TGCAGCGTTCAGGATGATCCTGAAGCTTTCTTT
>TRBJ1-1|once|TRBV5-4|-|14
CASSARVAGSEAFF
TGTGCCAGCAGCGCAAGGGTGGCGGGGAGTGAAGCTTTCTTT
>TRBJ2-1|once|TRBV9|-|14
CASSVGSGSYEQFF
TGTGCCAGCAGCGTAGGGTCCGGGAGCTATGAGCAGTTCTTC
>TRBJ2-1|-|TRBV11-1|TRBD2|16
CASSLWVGDYYNEQFF
TGTGCCAGCAGCTTATGGGTGGGGGACTATTACAATGAGCAGTTCTTC
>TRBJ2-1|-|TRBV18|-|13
CASSPPTNNEQFF
TGTGCCAGCTCACCACCGACTAACAATGAGCAGTTCTTC
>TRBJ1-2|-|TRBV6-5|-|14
CASRNTREDYGYTF
TGTGCCAGCAGAAACACCAGGGAGGACTATGGCTACACCTTC
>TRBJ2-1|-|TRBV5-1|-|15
CASSLEASGYNEQFF
TGCGCCAGCAGCTTGGAAGCTTCGGGATACAATGAGCAGTTCTTC
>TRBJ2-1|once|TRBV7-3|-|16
CANPWGVGSSYNEQFF
TGTGCCAACCCTTGGGGCGTCGGGAGCTCCTACAATGAGCAGTTCTTC
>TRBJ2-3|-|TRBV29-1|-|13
CSATTVGTDTQYF
TGCAGCGCCACGACAGTTGGGACAGATACGCAGTATTTT
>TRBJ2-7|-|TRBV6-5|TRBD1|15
CASSVGTGAHYEQYF
TGTGCCAGCAGTGTTGGGACAGGGGCCCACTACGAGCAGTACTTC
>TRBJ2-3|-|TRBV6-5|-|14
CASSHEDSLDTQYF
TGTGCCAGCAGTCACGAGGACAGCTTAGATACGCAGTATTTT
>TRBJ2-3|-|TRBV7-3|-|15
CASSLSVAGTDTQYF
TGTGCCAGCAGCTTATCGGTGGCGGGCACAGATACGCAGTATTTT
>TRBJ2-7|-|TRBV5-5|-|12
CASSWGTYEQYF
TGTGCCAGCAGCTGGGGCACCTACGAGCAGTACTTC
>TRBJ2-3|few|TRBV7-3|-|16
CASSLNPGSATDTQYF
TGTGCCAGCAGCTTAAACCCGGGATCCGCCACAGATACGCAGTATTTT
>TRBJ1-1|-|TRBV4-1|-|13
CASSQVKNTEAFF
TGCGCCAGCAGCCAAGTTAAAAACACTGAAGCTTTCTTT
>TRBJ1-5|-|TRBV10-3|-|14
CAISPGGSNQPQHF
TGTGCCATCAGCCCGGGGGGGAGCAATCAGCCCCAGCATTTT
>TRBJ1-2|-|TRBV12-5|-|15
CASGHRSWQDNGYTF
TGTGCTAGTGGTCACCGAAGTTGGCAGGATAATGGCTACACCTTC
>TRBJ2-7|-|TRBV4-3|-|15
CASSQDFEGTYEQYF
TGCGCCAGCAGCCAAGATTTCGAAGGGACTTACGAGCAGTACTTC
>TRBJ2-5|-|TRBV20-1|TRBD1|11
CRLDRGETQYF
TGCCGATTGGACAGGGGAGAGACCCAGTACTTC
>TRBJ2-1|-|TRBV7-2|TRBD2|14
CASRRGEGNNEQFF
TGTGCCAGCAGGCGGGGGGAGGGTAACAATGAGCAGTTCTTC
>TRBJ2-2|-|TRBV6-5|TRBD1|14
CASSPWTGSGELFF
TGTGCCAGCAGTCCCTGGACAGGGTCCGGGGAGCTGTTTTTT